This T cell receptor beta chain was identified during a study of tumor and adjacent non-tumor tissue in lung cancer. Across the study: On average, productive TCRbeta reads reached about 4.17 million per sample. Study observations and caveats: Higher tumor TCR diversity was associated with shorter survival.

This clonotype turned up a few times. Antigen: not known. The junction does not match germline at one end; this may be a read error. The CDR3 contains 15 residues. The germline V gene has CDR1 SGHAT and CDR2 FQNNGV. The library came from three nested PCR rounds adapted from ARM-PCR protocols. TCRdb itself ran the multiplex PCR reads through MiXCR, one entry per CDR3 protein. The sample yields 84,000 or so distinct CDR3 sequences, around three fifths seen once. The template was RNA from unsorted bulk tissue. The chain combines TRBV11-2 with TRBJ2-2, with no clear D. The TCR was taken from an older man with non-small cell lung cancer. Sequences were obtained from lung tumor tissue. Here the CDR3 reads CACSLGLMNTGELFF. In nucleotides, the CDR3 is TGTGCCTGCAGCTTAGGCTTGATGAACACCGGGGAGCTGTTTTTT.